The T cell receptor beta chain described here comes from a study of T cell repertoires in cytomegalovirus infection. On the study more broadly: Used in the study were CMV epitopes, some recently identified and HLA-C-restricted, others well-studied and HLA-B-restricted. Both CMV infection and a matching HLA type were indicated by public TCR beta signatures. Study-wide points: Clonotypes of TCR beta that were HLA-C-restricted and CMV-specific dominated the ex vivo response.

Via MiXCR, TCRdb re-called the reads, giving one row per CDR3 protein. Of approximately 600,000 distinct CDR3 sequences listed, about 39% were seen once; the top ten hold about 46%. CDR3 length: 13 residues. Germline CDR1 SGHVS, CDR2 FQNEAQ. V was pared by 5 bases and J by 5 bases, with 12 bases between. This clonotype has only a few counts. The antigen remains undetermined. The clonotype originates from a human donor in good health (CMV status not recorded). Some clones in this sample may be carry-over from other donors' samples. Material: cultured PBMCs, obtained from culture after CMV antigen stimulation. J is TRBJ2-5 and V is TRBV7-8; tentatively, D is TRBD1 or TRBD2 (5 bases each). This CDR3 reads CASSQAWGETQYF. In nucleotides, the CDR3 is TGTGCCAGCAGCCAGGCATGGGGGGAGACCCAGTACTTC.